The 30 T cell receptor beta chains presented below share a single source sample, sequenced in a study of T cell changes during pregnancy in multiple sclerosis. This table comes from immunoSEQ multiplex PCR, and its TCRdb copy is limited to in-frame clones, with some not included. The profile shows approximately 63,000 clones, 91% of them singletons. The material was peripheral blood, obtained in the third trimester of pregnancy. These receptors originate from a female donor in good health, enrolled as a control in a pregnancy study.

The chain has TRBV27 and TRBJ2-1, with D maybe TRBD1 (6 bases). This CDR3 comprises 17 residues. Germline CDR1 MNHEY, CDR2 SMNVEV (reference sequence). V shed 3 bases and J shed 4 bases, with 19 bases lying between them. The CDR3 reads CASSFWTASIHYNEQFF. CDR3 in DNA: TGTGCCAGCAGTTTCTGGACAGCGTCTATACATTACAATGAGCAGTTCTTC.

V gene TRBV5-1 combines with J gene TRBJ2-3; 8 bases match TRBD2. J was trimmed by 5 bases and V by 6 bases; bases with no gene match: 11. The CDR3 spans 15 residues. The germline V gene encodes CDR1 SGHRS and CDR2 YFSETQ. DNA of the CDR3: TGCGCCAGCACTACCGGGACTAGTATTCAAGATACGCAGTATTTT. This codes for CASTTGTSIQDTQYF.

This clone was detected once. The CDR3 sequence: CASGPYDGELFF. The CDR3 DNA sequence: TGTGCCAGCGGGCCCTATGACGGGGAGCTGTTTTTT. The chain has TRBV6-5 and TRBJ2-2; no firm D call. Germline CDR1 reads MNHEY; CDR2 reads SVGAGI. The CDR3 runs 12 residues. V lost 8 bases and J 7 bases, leaving 11 bases between the germline ends.

The rearrangement links TRBV7-9 to TRBJ1-6, with D maybe TRBD1 (5 bases). Germline V gene sequence: CDR1 SEHNR, CDR2 FQNEAQ (reference sequence). This CDR3 is built from 16 residues. V was shortened by 1 base and J by 2 bases, with 9 bases between the two germline ends. This CDR3 reads CASSLGGAPYNSPLHF. The DNA of the CDR3 is TGTGCCAGCAGCTTAGGTGGGGCCCCCTATAATTCACCCCTCCACTTT.

The chain couples TRBV29-1 to TRBJ1-2; D not certain. Germline CDR1 and CDR2: SQVTM and ANQGSEA. This CDR3 spans 11 amino acids. V was cut by 6 bases and J by 6 bases, with 11 bases left in between. CDR3 residues: CSVSGRHGYTF. The CDR3 DNA follows: TGCAGCGTGTCGGGGAGGCATGGCTACACCTTC.

This chain links TRBV5-1 with TRBJ1-5; D is ambiguous. Trimming left V 4 bases short and J 5 bases short, with 13 bases between. The V gene's germline CDR1 is SGHRS and CDR2 YFSETQ. The CDR3 runs to 14 residues. The chain's CDR3 is CASSAVGGDQPQHF. In nucleotides, the CDR3 is TGCGCCAGCAGCGCCGTTGGAGGAGATCAGCCCCAGCATTTT.

The chain couples TRBV7-8 to TRBJ2-7; D call uncertain. The ends were cut back, 3 bases at V and 3 bases at J, with 6 bases in the middle. Germline lookup yields CDR1 SGHVS and CDR2 FQNEAQ. The CDR3 extends over 12 amino acids. The CDR3 region has the DNA TGTGCCAGCAGCTTCGAGATCTACGAGCAGTACTTC. Its protein is CASSFEIYEQYF.

The chain combines TRBV15 with TRBJ1-2; 7 bases align to TRBD1. Germline V gene data show CDR1 as LNHNV and CDR2 as YYDKDF (reference sequence). The CDR3 extends over 14 amino acids. V was pared by 6 bases and J by 8 bases, with 12 bases of the junction left unmatched. The CDR3 nucleotides read TGTGCCACCAGTCCCGGGACAGACTCTTACGGCTACACCTTC. This sequence encodes CATSPGTDSYGYTF.

V is TRBV7-2 and J is TRBJ2-7, with 10 bases aligning to TRBD1. Unmatched junction bases numbered 0, after V lost 4 bases and J lost 3 bases. Germline lookup yields CDR1 SGHTA and CDR2 FQGNSA. The CDR3 sequence is 13 residues long. CDR3 amino acids: CASSWDRGYEQYF. The CDR3, as DNA: TGTGCCAGCAGCTGGGACAGGGGCTACGAGCAGTACTTC.

This chain's CDR3 is CASKTSGVNTGELFF. The CDR3 bases are TGTGCCAGCAAAACTAGCGGAGTGAACACCGGGGAGCTGTTTTTT. The chain links TRBV6-5 to TRBJ2-2; 8 bases agree with TRBD2. The J segment lost 1 base and the V segment lost 7 bases, leaving 5 bases of the junction unmatched. The CDR3 consists of 15 residues. Germline CDR1 and CDR2: MNHEY and SVGAGI.

The genes are TRBV6-6 and TRBJ2-5, with 13 positions matching TRBD2. The V gene end was trimmed by 6 bases and the J gene end by 1 base; junction bases not matched to a gene: 2. Germline assignment: CDR1 MNHNY and CDR2 SVGAGI (reference sequence). CDR3 length: 15 residues. The CDR3 reads CASRTSGGSQETQYF. CDR3 bases: TGTGCCAGCAGGACTAGCGGGGGGAGCCAAGAGACCCAGTACTTC.

The chain combines TRBV6-5 with TRBJ2-3; 7 nucleotides align to TRBD1. This CDR3 has 15 residues. Trimming took 7 bases from V and 3 from J; bases not matched to a gene: 10. Germline-derived CDR1 and CDR2 are MNHEY and SVGAGI. CDR3 loop: CASTQGDTGTDTQYF. CDR3 DNA sequence: TGTGCCAGCACCCAGGGGGATACAGGAACAGATACGCAGTATTTT.

J is TRBJ2-5 and V is TRBV28; maybe TRBD2 (5 bases). The CDR3 spans 13 residues. Looked up from germline, CDR1 is MDHEN and CDR2 is SYDVKM. Trimming cost V 7 bases and J 3 bases, with 12 bases left between them. The CDR3 bases are TGTGCCAGCACTGGCGGGCCAAAAGAGACCCAGTACTTC. Amino acid sequence: CASTGGPKETQYF.

The J gene is TRBJ2-1, the V gene TRBV5-1; 7 bases are a match to TRBD1. V shed 3 bases and J 4 bases; nucleotides not matched to a gene: 10. CDR3 length: 16 amino acids. Germline CDR1 reads SGHRS; CDR2 reads YFSETQ. The CDR3 sequence: CASSYNSGTAYNEQFF. For the CDR3, the DNA is TGCGCCAGCAGCTATAATTCCGGGACAGCTTACAATGAGCAGTTCTTC.

CDR3 in amino acids: CASSSEGTVVEKLFF. The DNA for the CDR3 is TGTGCCAGCAGCTCAGAGGGTACGGTAGTCGAAAAACTGTTTTTT. The chain uses TRBV7-9 and TRBJ1-4; D not certain. This CDR3 has 15 amino acids. V was shortened by 4 bases and J by 8 bases, with 17 bases between the two germline ends. In germline, CDR1 is SEHNR, CDR2 FQNEAQ (reference sequence). Complete variable domain (other parts from reference TRBV7-9 and TRBJ1-4): DTGVSQNPRHKITKRGQNVTFRCDPISEHNRLYWYRQTLGQGPEFLTYFQNEAQLEKSRLLSDRFSAERPKGSFSTLEIQRTEQGDSAMYLCASSSEGTVVEKLFFGSGTQLSVL.

The rearrangement uses TRBV6-5 and TRBJ2-3; D is uncertain. CDR3 size: 13 residues. Trimming took off 4 bases at V and 5 bases at J, with 10 bases between the two ends. Germline values: CDR1 MNHEY, CDR2 SVGAGI. CDR3 bases: TGTGCCAGCAGTTCCAGGATCCAAGATACGCAGTATTTT. Amino acids: CASSSRIQDTQYF.

The rearrangement uses TRBV30 and TRBJ2-3, with TRBD1 matching 9 bases. V dropped 0 bases and J dropped 3; count of bases not matched to a gene: 1. The CDR3 sequence is 14 residues long. Germline V gene lookup returns CDR1 GTSNPN and CDR2 SVGIG (reference sequence). In nucleotides, the CDR3 is TGTGCCTGGAGTGTAGGACAGGGGACAGATACGCAGTATTTT. Translation: CAWSVGQGTDTQYF.

This rearrangement joins TRBV28 to TRBJ2-3; tentative D call: TRBD1 (5 bases). Trimming cost V 2 bases and J 5 bases, with 14 bases left between them. In germline, CDR1 is MDHEN, CDR2 SYDVKM. The CDR3 loop spans 15 amino acids. The CDR3 sequence: CASSLGAAARDTQYF. The CDR3 DNA reads TGTGCCAGCAGTTTAGGGGCAGCCGCCAGAGATACGCAGTATTTT.

The chain carries TRBV27 and TRBJ1-5; 8 nucleotides align to TRBD1. CDR1 is MNHEY, CDR2 SMNVEV, per germline (reference sequence). V lost 4 bases and J lost 1; bases outside the gene matches: 3. The CDR3 sequence is 15 residues long. DNA for the CDR3: TGTGCCAGCAGTTGGACAGGGTCAAGCAATCAGCCCCAGCATTTT. Its protein is CASSWTGSSNQPQHF.

V is TRBV29-1 and J is TRBJ2-3; 7 nucleotides line up with TRBD1. Germline CDR1 is SQVTM and CDR2 is ANQGSEA. Trimming took 6 bases from V and 4 from J; bases not matched to a gene: 7. The CDR3 covers 13 residues. The CDR3 loop is CSVRTGYADTQYF. For the CDR3, the DNA is TGCAGCGTGCGGACAGGCTACGCAGATACGCAGTATTTT.

The chain links TRBV7-9 to TRBJ1-4; TRBD1 is a possible D gene (5 bases). Germline V gives CDR1 SEHNR, CDR2 FQNEAQ (reference sequence). The length of the CDR3 is 14 residues. V was trimmed by 2 bases and J by 7 bases, leaving 11 bases between them. In DNA form, the CDR3 reads TGTGCCAGCAGCTTAAGAGGGAGGGGTGAAAAACTGTTTTTT. Translated: CASSLRGRGEKLFF.

J is TRBJ1-4 and V is TRBV6-5, with a tentative D call TRBD1 (5 bases). CDR1 is MNHEY and CDR2 is SVGAGI in the germline V gene. Trimming left V 2 bases short and J 2 bases short, with 6 bases between. The CDR3 has 14 amino acids. DNA of the CDR3: TGTGCCAGCAGTTACGCAGGGACTAATGAAAAACTGTTTTTT. Translation: CASSYAGTNEKLFF.

The chain employs TRBV12-5 and TRBJ2-2; TRBD1 aligns across 8 bases. The CDR3 runs to 17 residues. CDR1 is LGHNT, CDR2 FRNRAP, per germline. V dropped 4 bases and J dropped 1; count of bases not matched to a gene: 8. CDR3 nucleotides: TGTGCTAGTGGTTGGACCCACGGACAGGGGAACACCGGGGAGCTGTTTTTT. Protein product: CASGWTHGQGNTGELFF.

This chain connects TRBV5-5 to TRBJ1-2; D ambiguous. Germline-derived CDR1 and CDR2 are SGHKS and YYEKEE (reference sequence). This CDR3 has 13 amino acids. The ends were cut back, 4 bases at V and 9 bases at J, with 16 bases in the middle. CDR3 region: CASSPTGAESYTF. The CDR3 region has the DNA TGTGCCAGCAGCCCCACGGGAGCCGAGAGCTACACCTTC.

The chain couples TRBV6-1 to TRBJ1-6, with D unclear. Trimming pared 1 base from V and 9 bases from J, leaving 16 bases between. CDR3 length equals 16 residues. The germline V gene encodes CDR1 MNHNS and CDR2 SASEGT. The chain's CDR3 is CASSEVDTPSGSPLHF. DNA of the CDR3: TGTGCCAGCAGTGAAGTCGACACCCCGAGCGGTTCACCCCTCCACTTT.

This clone was seen only once. The V gene is TRBV6-5, the J gene TRBJ1-1; a weak D match, TRBD1 (5 bases). Per the germline V gene, CDR1 is MNHEY and CDR2 is SVGAGI. The V gene lost 2 bases and the J gene lost 3 bases, with 10 bases spanning the gap. This CDR3 has 14 residues. The CDR3, as DNA: TGTGCCAGCAGTTACCAAGGGGCTGACACTGAAGCTTTCTTT. It specifies CASSYQGADTEAFF.

The chain uses TRBV6-4 and TRBJ1-5; 9 nucleotides match TRBD1. V lost 3 bases, J lost 8 bases, and 5 bases stayed unmatched. Germline CDR1 MRHNA, CDR2 SNTAGT. There are 14 residues in the CDR3. The CDR3 bases are TGTGCCAGCAGTGAATCGACAGGGGGTAAGCCCCAGCATTTT. Amino acid sequence: CASSESTGGKPQHF.

The chain has TRBV27 and TRBJ2-1, with 10 bases lining up with TRBD2. With 2 bases clipped from V and 10 bases from J, the junction kept 2 bases outside the gene matches. The CDR3 has 13 amino acids. Germline lookup yields CDR1 MNHEY and CDR2 SMNVEV (reference sequence). Here the CDR3 reads CASSLATSGEQFF. The CDR3 DNA follows: TGTGCCAGCAGTTTAGCGACTAGCGGGGAGCAGTTCTTC.

The V gene is TRBV28, the J gene TRBJ1-4; TRBD1 agrees at 7 bases. Germline lookup yields CDR1 MDHEN and CDR2 SYDVKM. There are 14 residues in the CDR3. V was clipped by 6 bases and J by 5 bases; unmatched bases: 6. CDR3 coding DNA: TGTGCCAGCAGACCAGGGGGAAGCAATGAAAAACTGTTTTTT. Translation: CASRPGGSNEKLFF.

The gene calls are TRBV28 and TRBJ1-5, with TRBD1 matching 7 bases. Looked up from germline, CDR1 is MDHEN and CDR2 is SYDVKM. V gave up 6 bases and J gave up 4 bases; unmatched junction bases: 18. The CDR3 contains 18 residues. The CDR3 DNA follows: TGTGCCAGCAGCCACATCAGACAGGGAGTAGGGCAGAATCAGCCCCAGCATTTT. It is translated as CASSHIRQGVGQNQPQHF.